Listed below are T cell receptor beta chains from one sample, sequenced in a study of regulatory T cells in long-lasting Graves disease. TCRdb reanalysed the multiplex PCR reads using MiXCR and keeps one entry per CDR3 protein. Of 360,000 or so distinct CDR3 sequences listed, 10% to 15% are singletons. This sample also appeared in a second study, on T cells in Graves' hyperthyroidism and ophthalmopathy.

This specimen consisted of peripheral blood mononuclear cells (PBMCs), obtained at new diagnosis, from a patient treated with antithyroid drugs. All receptors come from a woman under 30 with Graves disease. Both conserved end residues are part of each CDR3. D genes are given only for firm matches. Clone sizes are given selectively: once, few, many, or a class where the clone is expanded.

>-|-|TRBV5-1|16|TRBJ2-4
CASSWRVGAVKNIQYF
TGCGCCAGCAGCTGGAGGGTAGGGGCTGTCAAAAACATTCAGTACTTC
>many|TRBD2|TRBV12-3/TRBV12-4|15|TRBJ2-5
CASSLYGGSGETQYF
TGTGCCAGCAGTTTATACGGCGGGAGCGGAGAGACCCAGTACTTC
>many|-|TRBV4-3|14|TRBJ1-1
CASSQWTLSPEAFF
TGCGCCAGCAGCCAATGGACGCTCTCCCCTGAAGCTTTCTTT
>many|TRBD2|TRBV28|17|TRBJ2-1
CASSQIELAAYYNEQFF
TGTGCCAGCAGCCAAATCGAACTAGCGGCCTACTACAATGAGCAGTTCTTC
>-|-|TRBV24-1|15|TRBJ2-2
CATSVGGGNTGELFF
TGTGCCACCAGTGTCGGAGGGGGGAACACCGGGGAGCTGTTTTTT
>-|TRBD1|TRBV6-2/TRBV6-3|16|TRBJ2-7
CASSESLGQGASEQYF
TGTGCCAGCAGTGAGTCCCTGGGACAGGGGGCTAGCGAGCAGTACTTC
>-|-|TRBV6-2/TRBV6-3|13|TRBJ1-2
CASSYSLIGGYTF
TGTGCCAGCAGTTACTCCCTGATAGGTGGCTACACCTTC
>many|-|TRBV10-2|14|TRBJ1-1
CASSDGVLATEAFF
TGCGCCAGCAGTGATGGGGTATTGGCCACTGAAGCTTTCTTT
>many|-|TRBV7-3|15|TRBJ2-7
CASSSQAEGAYEQYF
TGTGCCAGCAGCTCGCAGGCGGAGGGGGCCTACGAGCAGTACTTC
>many|TRBD1|TRBV12-3/TRBV12-4|15|TRBJ2-2
CASSLTQGAHGELFF
TGTGCCAGCAGCCTTACTCAGGGGGCTCACGGGGAGCTGTTTTTT
>many|TRBD1|TRBV10-2|15|TRBJ1-1
CASSEATGGFDWAFF
TGCGCCAGCAGTGAGGCGACAGGGGGGTTTGATTGGGCTTTCTTT
>few|TRBD2|TRBV28|19|TRBJ2-7
CASSFPRSGASGSSYEQYF
TGTGCCAGCAGTTTTCCGAGATCTGGAGCTAGCGGGAGCTCCTACGAGCAGTACTTC
>many|-|TRBV6-5|13|TRBJ2-7
CASSYPLDGEQYF
TGTGCCAGCAGTTACCCCCTAGACGGCGAGCAGTACTTC
>-|TRBD1|TRBV5-1|15|TRBJ2-1
CASSFSGQGQDEQFF
TGCGCCAGCAGCTTTTCGGGACAGGGGCAGGATGAGCAGTTCTTC
>many|-|TRBV12-3/TRBV12-4|17|TRBJ2-6
CASSLAGSLSGANVLTF
TGTGCCAGCAGTTTAGCGGGCAGTCTCTCTGGGGCCAACGTCCTGACTTTC
>many|-|TRBV24-1|14|TRBJ1-5
CATRGPSSNQPQHF
TGTGCCACCCGGGGACCTAGTAGCAATCAGCCCCAGCATTTT
>many|TRBD2|TRBV5-1|15|TRBJ2-1
CASTLLLAGANEQFF
TGCGCCAGCACCCTGCTGCTAGCGGGGGCCAATGAGCAGTTCTTC
>many|TRBD1|TRBV10-3|13|TRBJ1-2
CAISGDRNHGYTF
TGTGCCATCAGTGGGGACAGAAATCATGGCTACACCTTC
>many|-|TRBV3-1|13|TRBJ1-1
CAAAYRGDTEAFF
TGTGCCGCAGCCTACCGGGGGGACACTGAAGCTTTCTTT
>many|-|TRBV5-6|15|TRBJ1-1
CASSFGPKANTEAFF
TGTGCCAGCAGCTTCGGACCCAAGGCTAACACTGAAGCTTTCTTT
>many|-|TRBV5-1|14|TRBJ1-1
CASSLESRGTEAFF
TGCGCCAGCAGCCTGGAGTCAAGGGGGACTGAAGCTTTCTTT
>many|-|TRBV2|13|TRBJ2-2
CASLYSEPGELFF
TGTGCCAGCCTCTATAGCGAGCCCGGGGAGCTGTTTTTT
>many|-|TRBV30|15|TRBJ1-1
CAWSVLGGGGTEAFF
TGTGCCTGGAGTGTACTTGGGGGTGGGGGAACTGAAGCTTTCTTT
>-|-|TRBV4-1|14|TRBJ2-7
CASSQEVAYGEQYF
TGCGCCAGCAGCCAAGAGGTCGCTTATGGCGAGCAGTACTTC
>many|-|TRBV20-1|14|TRBJ2-5
CSAHPADSQETQYF
TGCAGTGCTCATCCGGCAGACAGTCAAGAGACCCAGTACTTC
>many|TRBD1|TRBV28|17|TRBJ2-1
CASRRQGPESSYNEQFF
TGTGCCAGCAGAAGACAGGGGCCAGAGAGCTCCTACAATGAGCAGTTCTTC
>many|TRBD2|TRBV20-1|15|TRBJ2-1
CSARDGTSGNNEQFF
TGCAGTGCTAGAGACGGGACTAGCGGAAACAATGAGCAGTTCTTC
>few|-|TRBV5-1|15|TRBJ1-1
CASSFLQIGSTEAFF
TGCGCCAGCAGCTTTCTTCAGATTGGGAGTACTGAAGCTTTCTTT
>many|-|TRBV9|14|TRBJ1-2
CASSLSQGSYGYTF
TGTGCCAGCAGCCTTTCCCAGGGATCCTATGGCTACACCTTC
>-|TRBD2|TRBV20-1|17|TRBJ2-2
CSATKAGTSGTPGELFF
TGCAGTGCTACCAAAGCCGGGACTAGCGGGACCCCCGGGGAGCTGTTTTTT
>few|TRBD1|TRBV11-2|15|TRBJ1-2
CASSLRQGPNYGYTF
TGTGCCAGCAGCTTGAGACAGGGCCCTAACTATGGCTACACCTTC
>many|TRBD2|TRBV19|20|TRBJ2-1
CASSIRAGLAGGPLDNEQFF
TGTGCCAGTAGTATAAGGGCTGGACTAGCGGGAGGTCCCCTCGACAATGAGCAGTTCTTC
>few|TRBD2|TRBV20-1|15|TRBJ2-5
CSAEGKRGGQETQYF
TGCAGTGCCGAAGGAAAGCGGGGGGGACAAGAGACCCAGTACTTC
>-|-|TRBV6-5|19|TRBJ2-3
CASSYWGRRSRESTDTQYF
TGTGCCAGCAGTTACTGGGGGCGAAGAAGCAGGGAAAGCACAGATACGCAGTATTTT
>many|-|TRBV6-2/TRBV6-3|13|TRBJ1-5
CASRLLTDQPQHF
TGTGCCAGCAGACTTCTGACGGATCAGCCCCAGCATTTT
>few|-|TRBV4-1|14|TRBJ2-7
CASSPPRSSYEQYF
TGCGCCAGCAGCCCCCCAAGGAGCTCCTACGAGCAGTACTTC
>many|-|TRBV12-3/TRBV12-4|14|TRBJ1-5
CASSWAQLNQPQHF
TGTGCCAGCAGCTGGGCTCAACTAAATCAGCCCCAGCATTTT
>many|TRBD2|TRBV7-8|15|TRBJ2-1
CASTLGTSGLLGQFF
TGTGCCAGCACCCTCGGGACTAGCGGGCTATTGGGGCAGTTCTTC
>many|-|TRBV2|12|TRBJ1-6
CASSAGRSPLHF
TGTGCCAGCAGTGCGGGGAGGTCACCCCTCCACTTT
>many|-|TRBV9|15|TRBJ2-6
CASSVAGAGANVLTF
TGTGCCAGCAGCGTAGCTGGGGCTGGGGCCAACGTCCTGACTTTC
>many|-|TRBV12-3/TRBV12-4|11|TRBJ2-3
CASSRLVAQYF
TGTGCCAGCAGCCGACTAGTGGCGCAGTATTTT
>many|-|TRBV11-3|13|TRBJ2-2
CASSPARTGELFF
TGTGCCAGCAGCCCCGCGAGGACCGGGGAGCTGTTTTTT
>-|-|TRBV5-5|14|TRBJ2-7
CASSFMAEGYEQYF
TGTGCCAGCAGCTTCATGGCAGAGGGGTACGAGCAGTACTTC
>many|-|TRBV27|14|TRBJ2-1
CASRRGLSYNEQFF
TGTGCCAGCAGGCGGGGGCTAAGCTACAATGAGCAGTTCTTC
>-|-|TRBV5-1|13|TRBJ2-5
CASSLGWRETQYF
TGCGCCAGCAGCTTAGGGTGGAGAGAGACCCAGTACTTC